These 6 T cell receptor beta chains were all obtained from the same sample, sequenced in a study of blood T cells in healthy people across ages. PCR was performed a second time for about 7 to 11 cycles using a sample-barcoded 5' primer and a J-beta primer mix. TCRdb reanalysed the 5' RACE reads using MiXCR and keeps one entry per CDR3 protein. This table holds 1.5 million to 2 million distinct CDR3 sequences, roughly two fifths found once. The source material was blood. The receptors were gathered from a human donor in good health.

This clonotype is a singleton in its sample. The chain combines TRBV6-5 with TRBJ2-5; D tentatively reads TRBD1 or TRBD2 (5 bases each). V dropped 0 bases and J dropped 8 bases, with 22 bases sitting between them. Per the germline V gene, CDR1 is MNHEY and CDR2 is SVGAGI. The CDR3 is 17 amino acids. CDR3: CASSYSGSGRGGSTQYF. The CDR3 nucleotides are TGTGCCAGCAGTTACTCTGGGTCGGGACGTGGTGGGTCCACCCAGTACTTC.

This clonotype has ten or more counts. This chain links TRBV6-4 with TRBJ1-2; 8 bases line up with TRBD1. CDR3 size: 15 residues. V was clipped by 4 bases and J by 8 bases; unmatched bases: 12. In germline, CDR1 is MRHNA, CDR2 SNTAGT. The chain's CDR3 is CASSVVRGPRQGYTF. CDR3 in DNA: TGTGCCAGCAGTGTTGTCAGGGGGCCTCGTCAAGGCTACACCTTC.

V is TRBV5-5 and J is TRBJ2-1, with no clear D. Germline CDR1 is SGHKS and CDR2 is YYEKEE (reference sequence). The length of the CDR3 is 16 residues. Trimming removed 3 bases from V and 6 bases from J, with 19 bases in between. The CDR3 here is CASSSTFWENPNEQFF. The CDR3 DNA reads TGTGCCAGCAGCTCCACATTCTGGGAAAACCCCAATGAGCAGTTCTTC.

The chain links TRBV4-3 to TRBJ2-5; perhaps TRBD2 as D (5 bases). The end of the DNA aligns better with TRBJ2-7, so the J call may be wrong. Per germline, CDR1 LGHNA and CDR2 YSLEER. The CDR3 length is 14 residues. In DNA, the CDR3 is TGCGCCAGCAGCCAATTCACTAGATTTAACGAGCAGTACTTC. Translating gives CASSQFTRFNEQYF.

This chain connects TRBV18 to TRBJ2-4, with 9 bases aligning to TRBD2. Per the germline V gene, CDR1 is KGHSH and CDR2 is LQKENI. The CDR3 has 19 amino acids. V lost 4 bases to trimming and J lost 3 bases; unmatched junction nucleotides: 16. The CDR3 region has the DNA TGTGCCAGCTCACTGATAGCGGGGGACCGTCTAAATGTCAAAAACATTCAGTACTTC. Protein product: CASSLIAGDRLNVKNIQYF.

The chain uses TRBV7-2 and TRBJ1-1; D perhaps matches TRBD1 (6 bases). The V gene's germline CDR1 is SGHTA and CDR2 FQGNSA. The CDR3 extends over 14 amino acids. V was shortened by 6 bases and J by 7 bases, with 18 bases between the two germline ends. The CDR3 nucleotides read TGTGCCAGCAGAATTCGGGGGGCGCCCATTGAAGCTTTCTTT. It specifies CASRIRGAPIEAFF.